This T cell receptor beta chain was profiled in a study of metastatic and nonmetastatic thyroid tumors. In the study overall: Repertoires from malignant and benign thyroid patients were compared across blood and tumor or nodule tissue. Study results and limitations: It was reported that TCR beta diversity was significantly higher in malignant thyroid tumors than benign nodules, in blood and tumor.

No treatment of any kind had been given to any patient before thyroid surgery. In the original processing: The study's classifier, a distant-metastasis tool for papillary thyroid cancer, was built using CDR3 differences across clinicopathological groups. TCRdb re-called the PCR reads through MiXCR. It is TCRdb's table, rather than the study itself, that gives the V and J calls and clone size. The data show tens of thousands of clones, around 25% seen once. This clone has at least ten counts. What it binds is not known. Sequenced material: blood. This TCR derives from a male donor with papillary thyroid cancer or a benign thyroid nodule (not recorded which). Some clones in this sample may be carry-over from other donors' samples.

The CDR3: CSARTSGNSYEQYF. The CDR3 DNA sequence: TGCAGTGCTCGGACTAGCGGGAACTCCTACGAGCAGTACTTC. The chain recombines TRBV20-1 with TRBJ2-7, with 12 bases fitting TRBD2. The CDR3 runs 14 residues. Looked up from germline, CDR1 is DFQATT and CDR2 is SNEGSKA (reference sequence). V was pared by 5 bases and J by 0 bases, with 2 bases of the junction left unmatched.